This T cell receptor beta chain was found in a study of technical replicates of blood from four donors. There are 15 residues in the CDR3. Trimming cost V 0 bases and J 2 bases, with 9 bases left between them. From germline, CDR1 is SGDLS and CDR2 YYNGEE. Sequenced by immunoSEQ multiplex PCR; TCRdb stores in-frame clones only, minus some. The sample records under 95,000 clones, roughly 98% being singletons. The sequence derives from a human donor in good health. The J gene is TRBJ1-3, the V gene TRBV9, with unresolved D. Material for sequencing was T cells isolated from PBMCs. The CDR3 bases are TGTGCCAGCAGCGTAGATACCCACACTGGAAACACCATATATTTT. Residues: CASSVDTHTGNTIYF.